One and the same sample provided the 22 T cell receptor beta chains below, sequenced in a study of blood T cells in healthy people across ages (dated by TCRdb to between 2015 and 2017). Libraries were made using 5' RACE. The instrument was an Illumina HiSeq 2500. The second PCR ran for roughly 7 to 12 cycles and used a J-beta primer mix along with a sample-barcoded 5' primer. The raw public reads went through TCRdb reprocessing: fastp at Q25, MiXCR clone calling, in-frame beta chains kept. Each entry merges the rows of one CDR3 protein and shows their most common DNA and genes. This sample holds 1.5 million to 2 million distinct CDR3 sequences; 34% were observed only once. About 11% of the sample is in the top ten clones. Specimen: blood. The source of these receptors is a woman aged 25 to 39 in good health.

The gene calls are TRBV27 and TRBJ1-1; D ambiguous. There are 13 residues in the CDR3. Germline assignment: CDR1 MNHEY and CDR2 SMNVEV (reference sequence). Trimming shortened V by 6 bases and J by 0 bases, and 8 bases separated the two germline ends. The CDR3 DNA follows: TGTGCCAGCAGCAACCAGATGAACACTGAAGCTTTCTTT. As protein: CASSNQMNTEAFF.

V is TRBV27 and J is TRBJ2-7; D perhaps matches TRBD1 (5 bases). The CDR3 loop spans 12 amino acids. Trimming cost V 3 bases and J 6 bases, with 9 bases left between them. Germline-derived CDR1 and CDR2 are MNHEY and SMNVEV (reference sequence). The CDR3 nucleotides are TGTGCCAGCAGTTTTAGTAGGGGCGAGCAGTACTTC. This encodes CASSFSRGEQYF.

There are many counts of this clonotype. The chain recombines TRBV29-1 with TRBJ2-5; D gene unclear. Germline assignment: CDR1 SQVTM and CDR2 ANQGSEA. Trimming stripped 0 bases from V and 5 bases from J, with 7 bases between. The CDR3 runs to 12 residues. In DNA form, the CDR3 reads TGCAGCGTTGAAGAAGATACGGAGACCCAGTACTTC. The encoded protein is CSVEEDTETQYF.

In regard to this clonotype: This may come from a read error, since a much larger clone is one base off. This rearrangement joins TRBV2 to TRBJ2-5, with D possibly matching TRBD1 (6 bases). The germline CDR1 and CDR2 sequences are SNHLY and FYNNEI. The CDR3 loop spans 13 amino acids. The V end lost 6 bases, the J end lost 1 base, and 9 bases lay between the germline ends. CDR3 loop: CASRADSQETQYF. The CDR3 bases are TGTGCCAGCAGGGCGGACAGCCAAGAGACCCAGTACTTC.

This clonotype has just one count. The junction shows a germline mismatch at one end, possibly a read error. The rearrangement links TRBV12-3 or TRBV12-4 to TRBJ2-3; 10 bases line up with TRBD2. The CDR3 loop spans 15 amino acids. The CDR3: CVSSLRASGSGTQYF. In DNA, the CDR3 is TGTGTCAGCAGCCTCCGGGCTAGCGGGAGTGGTACGCAGTATTTT.

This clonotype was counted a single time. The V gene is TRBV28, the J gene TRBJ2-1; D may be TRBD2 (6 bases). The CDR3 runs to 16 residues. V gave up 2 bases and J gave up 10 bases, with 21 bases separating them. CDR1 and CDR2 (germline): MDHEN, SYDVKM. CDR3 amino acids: CASSLGYGGGTDEQFF. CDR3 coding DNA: TGTGCCAGCAGTTTAGGCTACGGGGGAGGCACGGACGAGCAGTTCTTC.

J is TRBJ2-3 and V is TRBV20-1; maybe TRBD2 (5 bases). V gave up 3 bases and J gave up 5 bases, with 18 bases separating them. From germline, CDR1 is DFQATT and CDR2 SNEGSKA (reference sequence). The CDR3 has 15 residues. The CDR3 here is CSARERPLWEDTQYF. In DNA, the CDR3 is TGCAGTGCTAGGGAGCGGCCTCTATGGGAAGATACGCAGTATTTT.

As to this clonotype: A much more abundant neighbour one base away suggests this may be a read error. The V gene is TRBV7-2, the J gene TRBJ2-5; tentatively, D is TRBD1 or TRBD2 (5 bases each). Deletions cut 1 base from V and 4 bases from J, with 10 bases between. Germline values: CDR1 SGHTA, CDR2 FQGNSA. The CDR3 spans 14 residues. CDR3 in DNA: TGTGCCAGCAGCTTAGTGTCGGGGCCAGAGACCCAGTACTTC. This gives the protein CASSLVSGPETQYF.

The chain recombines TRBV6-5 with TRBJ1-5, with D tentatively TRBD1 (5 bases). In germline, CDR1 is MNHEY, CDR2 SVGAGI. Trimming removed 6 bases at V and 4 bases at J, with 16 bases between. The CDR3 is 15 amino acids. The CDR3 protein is CASSQGVSPNQPQHF. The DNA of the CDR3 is TGTGCCAGCAGCCAAGGGGTTTCCCCTAATCAGCCCCAGCATTTT.

The CDR3 region is CSVARGRGTEAFF. The CDR3 region has the DNA TGCAGCGTCGCCCGGGGTCGTGGCACTGAAGCTTTCTTT. The rearrangement joins TRBV29-1 to TRBJ1-1; D remains ambiguous. Germline-derived CDR1 and CDR2 are SQVTM and ANQGSEA. CDR3 length: 13 amino acids. V was pared by 6 bases and J by 4 bases, with 15 bases between.

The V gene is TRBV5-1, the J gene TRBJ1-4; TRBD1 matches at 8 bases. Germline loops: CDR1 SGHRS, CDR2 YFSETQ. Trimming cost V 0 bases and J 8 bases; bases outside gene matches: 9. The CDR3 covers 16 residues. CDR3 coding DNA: TGCGCCAGCAGCTTGGGGACAGGGCCTCGAAGAGAAAAACTGTTTTTT. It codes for CASSLGTGPRREKLFF. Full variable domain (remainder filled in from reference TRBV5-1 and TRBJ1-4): KAGVTQTPRYLIKTRGQQVTLSCSPISGHRSVSWYQQTPGQGLQFLFEYFSETQRNKGNFPGRFSGRQFSNSRSEMNVSTLELGDSALYLCASSLGTGPRREKLFFGSGTQLSVL.

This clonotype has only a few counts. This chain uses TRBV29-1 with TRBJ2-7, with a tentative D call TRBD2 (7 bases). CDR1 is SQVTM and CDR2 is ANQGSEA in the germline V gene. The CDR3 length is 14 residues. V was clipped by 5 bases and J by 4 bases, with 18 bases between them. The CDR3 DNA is TGCAGCGTTAATACCGGAGGGGGGGGGTACGAGCAGTACTTC. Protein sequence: CSVNTGGGGYEQYF.

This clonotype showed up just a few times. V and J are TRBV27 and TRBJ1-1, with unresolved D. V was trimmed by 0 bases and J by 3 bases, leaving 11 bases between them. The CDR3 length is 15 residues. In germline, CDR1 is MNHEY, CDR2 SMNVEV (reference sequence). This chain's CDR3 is CASSLSGELDTEAFF. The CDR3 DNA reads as TGTGCCAGCAGTTTATCTGGGGAGCTCGACACTGAAGCTTTCTTT.

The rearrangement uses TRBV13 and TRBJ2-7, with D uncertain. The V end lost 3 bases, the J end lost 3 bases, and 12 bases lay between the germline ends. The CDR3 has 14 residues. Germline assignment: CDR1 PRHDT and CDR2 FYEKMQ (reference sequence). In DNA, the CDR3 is TGTGCCAGCAGCTTTGGGATTTCTAGCTACGAGCAGTACTTC. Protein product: CASSFGISSYEQYF. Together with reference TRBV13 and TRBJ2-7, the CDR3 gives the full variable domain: AAGVIQSPRHLIKEKRETATLKCYPIPRHDTVYWYQQGPGQDPQFLISFYEKMQSDKGSIPDRFSAQQFSDYHSELNMSSLELGDSALYFCASSFGISSYEQYFGPGTRLTVT.

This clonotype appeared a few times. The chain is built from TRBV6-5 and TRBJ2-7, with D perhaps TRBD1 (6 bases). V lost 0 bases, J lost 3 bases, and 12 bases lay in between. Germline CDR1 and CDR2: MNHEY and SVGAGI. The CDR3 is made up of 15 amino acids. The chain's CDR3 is CASSYSGDTYYEQYF. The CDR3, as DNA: TGTGCCAGCAGTTACTCGGGGGACACATACTACGAGCAGTACTTC.

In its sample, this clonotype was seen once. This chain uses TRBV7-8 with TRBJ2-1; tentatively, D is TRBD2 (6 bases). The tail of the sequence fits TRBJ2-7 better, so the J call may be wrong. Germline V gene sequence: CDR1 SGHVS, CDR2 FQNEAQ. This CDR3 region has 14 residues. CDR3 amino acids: CASSLRETDYEQYF. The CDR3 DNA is TGTGCCAGCAGCTTACGGGAGACAGACTACGAGCAGTACTTC.

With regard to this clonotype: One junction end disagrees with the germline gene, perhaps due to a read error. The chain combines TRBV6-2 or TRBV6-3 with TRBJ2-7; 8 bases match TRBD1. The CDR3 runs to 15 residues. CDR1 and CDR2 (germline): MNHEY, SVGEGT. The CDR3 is CANSYRGQGGYEQYF. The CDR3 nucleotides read TGTGCCAACAGTTATCGCGGACAGGGAGGTTACGAGCAGTACTTC.

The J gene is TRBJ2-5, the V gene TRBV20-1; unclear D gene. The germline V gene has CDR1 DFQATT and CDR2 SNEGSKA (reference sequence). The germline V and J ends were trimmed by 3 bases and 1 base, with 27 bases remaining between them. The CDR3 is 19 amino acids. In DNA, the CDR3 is TGCAGTGCTAGCTTATTGGAACCGATTCAGCCACGACTCCAAGAGACCCAGTACTTC. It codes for CSASLLEPIQPRLQETQYF.

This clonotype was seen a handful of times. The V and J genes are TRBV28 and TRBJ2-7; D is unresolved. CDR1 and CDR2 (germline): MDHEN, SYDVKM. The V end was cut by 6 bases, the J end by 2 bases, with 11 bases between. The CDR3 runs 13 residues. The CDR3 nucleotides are TGTGCCAGCAGCTTAGCATCCACCTACGAGCAGTACTTC. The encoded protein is CASSLASTYEQYF.

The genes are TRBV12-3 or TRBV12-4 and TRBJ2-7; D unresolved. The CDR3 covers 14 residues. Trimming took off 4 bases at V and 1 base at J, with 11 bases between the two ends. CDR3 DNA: TGTGCCAGCAGTTGTGGCGTTGCTTCCTACGAGCAGTACTTC. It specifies CASSCGVASYEQYF.

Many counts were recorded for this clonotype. The CDR3 region is CASSQDVKNIQYF. DNA for the CDR3: TGCGCCAGCAGCCAAGACGTCAAAAACATTCAGTACTTC. The chain recombines TRBV4-1 with TRBJ2-4; D gene ambiguous. CDR3 length: 13 amino acids. V lost 0 bases and J 3 bases, leaving 3 bases between the germline ends. CDR1 and CDR2 from the germline V gene are MGHRA and YSYEKL.

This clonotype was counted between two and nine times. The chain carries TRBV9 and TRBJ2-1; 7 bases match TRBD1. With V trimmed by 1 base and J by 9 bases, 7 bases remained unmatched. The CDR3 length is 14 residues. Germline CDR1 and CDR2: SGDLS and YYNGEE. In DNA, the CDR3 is TGTGCCAGCAGCGTACGAACAGGGGATAGTGAGCAGTTCTTC. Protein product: CASSVRTGDSEQFF.